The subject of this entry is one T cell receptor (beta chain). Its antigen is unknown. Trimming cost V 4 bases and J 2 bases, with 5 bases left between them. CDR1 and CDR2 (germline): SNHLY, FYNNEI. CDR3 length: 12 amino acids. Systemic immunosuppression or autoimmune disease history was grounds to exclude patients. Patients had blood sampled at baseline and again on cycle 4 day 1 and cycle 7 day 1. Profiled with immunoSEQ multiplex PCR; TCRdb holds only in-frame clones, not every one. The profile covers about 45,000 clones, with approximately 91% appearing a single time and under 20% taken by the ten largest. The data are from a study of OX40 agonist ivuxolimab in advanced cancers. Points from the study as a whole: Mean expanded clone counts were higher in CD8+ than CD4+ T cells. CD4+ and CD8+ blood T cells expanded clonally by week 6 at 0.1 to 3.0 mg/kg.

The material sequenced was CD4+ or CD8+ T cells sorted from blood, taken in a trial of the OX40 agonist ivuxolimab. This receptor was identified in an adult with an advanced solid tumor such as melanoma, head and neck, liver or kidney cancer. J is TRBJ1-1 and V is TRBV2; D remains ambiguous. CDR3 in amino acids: CASSAINTEAFF. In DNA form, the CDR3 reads TGTGCCAGCAGTGCGATCAACACTGAAGCTTTCTTT.